What follows are 15 T cell receptor beta chains derived from one specimen sequenced in a study of molecular identifiers for immune sequencing clone quantification. From the PCR reads, TCRdb called clonotypes with MiXCR, one entry per CDR3 protein. The repertoire consists of some 320,000 distinct CDR3 sequences, with 20% to 25% occurring once and the leading ten covering 0.75% to 0.85%. The source material was naive CD8+ T cells from blood, with Jurkat cell RNA spiked in. The subset denotes: FACS-sorted CD8+CD4-CCR7+CD45RA+ naive T cells. Receptors were obtained from a human donor in good health. Some libraries in this study had Jurkat cell RNA spiked in.

In its sample, this clonotype was seen many times. The V and J genes are TRBV27 and TRBJ1-3; a possible D gene is TRBD1 (5 bases). This CDR3 comprises 15 residues. CDR1 is MNHEY, CDR2 SMNVEV, per germline (reference sequence). Trimming stripped 5 bases from V and 0 bases from J, with 11 bases between. The CDR3 DNA sequence: TGTGCCAGCAGTCGGGACCGAGGCTCTGGAAACACCATATATTTT. Its translation is CASSRDRGSGNTIYF.

This clonotype was counted ten times or more. This chain joins TRBV4-1 and TRBJ2-3; D is unresolved. The germline CDR1 and CDR2 sequences are MGHRA and YSYEKL. The length of the CDR3 is 11 residues. The germline V and J ends were trimmed by 6 bases and 1 base, with 2 bases remaining between them. DNA of the CDR3: TGCGCCAGCAGAGGCACAGATACGCAGTATTTT. Encoded protein: CASRGTDTQYF.

Points on this clonotype: This sequence may be a read error, since a much larger clone differs from it by one base. The chain couples TRBV2 to TRBJ1-5, with no clear D. The CDR3 loop spans 15 amino acids. Trimming took 6 bases from V and 0 from J, leaving 12 bases between them. Looked up from germline, CDR1 is SNHLY and CDR2 is FYNNEI. The CDR3 nucleotides are TGTGCCAGCAGGAGGACGGAATATAGCAATCAGCCCCAGCATTTT. It translates to CASRRTEYSNQPQHF.

This clonotype was picked up many times. The chain's CDR3 is CASLPPGQGLADTQYF. In DNA form, the CDR3 reads TGTGCCAGTCTCCCCCCGGGACAGGGTTTAGCGGATACGCAGTATTTT. The chain couples TRBV7-9 to TRBJ2-3, with 9 nucleotides matching TRBD1. CDR3 length: 16 residues. CDR1 and CDR2 from the germline V gene are SEHNR and FQNEAQ (reference sequence). The J segment lost 6 bases and the V segment lost 9 bases, leaving 16 bases of the junction unmatched.

This clonotype occurred a few times. A much more abundant neighbour one base away suggests this may be a read error. The V call is TRBV6-6, the J call TRBJ2-3; D gene uncertain. This CDR3 spans 15 amino acids. Germline V gene lookup returns CDR1 MNHNY and CDR2 SVGAGI (reference sequence). Between the trimmed V and J ends, which lost 4 bases and 2 bases, there was a span of 13 bases. The CDR3 bases are TGTGCCAGCAGTTGCGTGAGCCCTACCACAGATACGCAGTATTTT. As protein: CASSCVSPTTDTQYF.

This clonotype was found a few times. The J gene is TRBJ2-3, the V gene TRBV10-3; 8 bases match TRBD2. Germline trimming cut 0 bases from V and 0 bases from J; bases unmatched to any gene: 2. CDR3 size: 16 residues. Per the germline V gene, CDR1 is ENHRY and CDR2 is SYGVKD. The CDR3 sequence is CAISESPSGSTDTQYF. The CDR3 DNA sequence: TGTGCCATCAGTGAGTCTCCTAGCGGGAGCACAGATACGCAGTATTTT.

The chain joins TRBV27 to TRBJ2-3; 7 nucleotides match TRBD2. Per the germline V gene, CDR1 is MNHEY and CDR2 is SMNVEV (reference sequence). The CDR3 is 17 amino acids. J gave up 2 bases and V 2 bases, and 10 bases lay outside the gene matches. CDR3 in DNA: TGTGCCAGCAGTTTACTTCTGCCGGGAGGCCCCACAGATACGCAGTATTTT. This encodes CASSLLLPGGPTDTQYF.

In this sample, this clonotype turned up many times. This rearrangement joins TRBV14 to TRBJ1-3; no reliable D call. CDR1 and CDR2 (germline): SGHDN, FVKESK. The CDR3 consists of 13 residues. V lost 2 bases, J lost 8 bases, and 10 bases lay in between. CDR3 protein: CASSQLAEDTIYF. In DNA, the CDR3 is TGTGCCAGCAGCCAACTAGCAGAGGACACCATATATTTT.

The V call is TRBV6-5, the J call TRBJ2-2; 11 positions agree with TRBD1. This CDR3 has 18 amino acids. Germline V lookup: CDR1 MNHEY, CDR2 SVGAGI. V was clipped by 0 bases and J by 0 bases; unmatched bases: 3. The CDR3: CASSYSGTGGSNTGELFF. CDR3 bases: TGTGCCAGCAGTTACTCCGGGACAGGGGGATCGAACACCGGGGAGCTGTTTTTT.

This clonotype was observed a few times. The chain combines TRBV10-3 with TRBJ2-7; unclear D gene. The germline V and J ends were trimmed by 3 bases and 2 bases, with 17 bases remaining between them. There are 16 residues in the CDR3. Germline values: CDR1 ENHRY, CDR2 SYGVKD. The CDR3 DNA reads as TGTGCCATCAGTGATTACGACCGGGTCCAGACCTACGAGCAGTACTTC. Translating it yields CAISDYDRVQTYEQYF.

The rearrangement links TRBV4-1 to TRBJ2-3; D is uncertain. This CDR3 region has 17 residues. Germline CDR1 is MGHRA and CDR2 is YSYEKL. V lost 4 bases and J 0 bases, leaving 17 bases between the germline ends. Here the CDR3 DNA reads TGCGCCAGCAGCCCCCGCTTGACCGCATTTAGCACAGATACGCAGTATTTT. It specifies CASSPRLTAFSTDTQYF.

This clonotype was detected many times. The chain employs TRBV12-3 or TRBV12-4 and TRBJ2-7; tentatively, D is TRBD2 (5 bases). The CDR3 loop spans 13 amino acids. V lost 4 bases to trimming and J lost 5 bases, with 12 bases between them. CDR3 protein: CASSWARGDEQYF. The CDR3 nucleotides are TGTGCCAGCAGTTGGGCTCGGGGAGACGAGCAGTACTTC.

This clonotype was seen ten or more times. This chain joins TRBV6-1 and TRBJ1-1; TRBD1 might be the D (5 bases). This CDR3 contains 12 residues. Trimming stripped 6 bases from V and 9 bases from J, with 14 bases between. The V gene's germline CDR1 is MNHNS and CDR2 SASEGT. The CDR3 coding sequence is TGTGCCAGCAGCTTAACAGGAGTTCAAGCTTTCTTT. This translates into CASSLTGVQAFF.

Concerning this clonotype itself: A read error may explain this, as a much larger clone is one base away. This chain joins TRBV28 and TRBJ2-6; D is unresolved. CDR3 length equals 16 residues. V was trimmed by 2 bases and J by 0 bases, leaving 8 bases between them. Looked up from germline, CDR1 is MDHEN and CDR2 is SYDVKM. The CDR3 nucleotides are TGTGCCAGCAGTTTACCCTGGTGCTCTGGGGCCAACGTCCTGACTTTC. It is translated as CASSLPWCSGANVLTF.

This clonotype has a count of ten or more. This chain uses TRBV25-1 with TRBJ1-5; D call uncertain. V was clipped by 2 bases and J by 7 bases, with 15 bases between them. This CDR3 is 15 amino acids long. Germline V gives CDR1 MGHDK, CDR2 SYGVNS. The CDR3 region is CASSEPGTEGQPQHF. The CDR3 coding sequence is TGTGCCAGCAGTGAACCGGGAACCGAGGGACAGCCCCAGCATTTT.